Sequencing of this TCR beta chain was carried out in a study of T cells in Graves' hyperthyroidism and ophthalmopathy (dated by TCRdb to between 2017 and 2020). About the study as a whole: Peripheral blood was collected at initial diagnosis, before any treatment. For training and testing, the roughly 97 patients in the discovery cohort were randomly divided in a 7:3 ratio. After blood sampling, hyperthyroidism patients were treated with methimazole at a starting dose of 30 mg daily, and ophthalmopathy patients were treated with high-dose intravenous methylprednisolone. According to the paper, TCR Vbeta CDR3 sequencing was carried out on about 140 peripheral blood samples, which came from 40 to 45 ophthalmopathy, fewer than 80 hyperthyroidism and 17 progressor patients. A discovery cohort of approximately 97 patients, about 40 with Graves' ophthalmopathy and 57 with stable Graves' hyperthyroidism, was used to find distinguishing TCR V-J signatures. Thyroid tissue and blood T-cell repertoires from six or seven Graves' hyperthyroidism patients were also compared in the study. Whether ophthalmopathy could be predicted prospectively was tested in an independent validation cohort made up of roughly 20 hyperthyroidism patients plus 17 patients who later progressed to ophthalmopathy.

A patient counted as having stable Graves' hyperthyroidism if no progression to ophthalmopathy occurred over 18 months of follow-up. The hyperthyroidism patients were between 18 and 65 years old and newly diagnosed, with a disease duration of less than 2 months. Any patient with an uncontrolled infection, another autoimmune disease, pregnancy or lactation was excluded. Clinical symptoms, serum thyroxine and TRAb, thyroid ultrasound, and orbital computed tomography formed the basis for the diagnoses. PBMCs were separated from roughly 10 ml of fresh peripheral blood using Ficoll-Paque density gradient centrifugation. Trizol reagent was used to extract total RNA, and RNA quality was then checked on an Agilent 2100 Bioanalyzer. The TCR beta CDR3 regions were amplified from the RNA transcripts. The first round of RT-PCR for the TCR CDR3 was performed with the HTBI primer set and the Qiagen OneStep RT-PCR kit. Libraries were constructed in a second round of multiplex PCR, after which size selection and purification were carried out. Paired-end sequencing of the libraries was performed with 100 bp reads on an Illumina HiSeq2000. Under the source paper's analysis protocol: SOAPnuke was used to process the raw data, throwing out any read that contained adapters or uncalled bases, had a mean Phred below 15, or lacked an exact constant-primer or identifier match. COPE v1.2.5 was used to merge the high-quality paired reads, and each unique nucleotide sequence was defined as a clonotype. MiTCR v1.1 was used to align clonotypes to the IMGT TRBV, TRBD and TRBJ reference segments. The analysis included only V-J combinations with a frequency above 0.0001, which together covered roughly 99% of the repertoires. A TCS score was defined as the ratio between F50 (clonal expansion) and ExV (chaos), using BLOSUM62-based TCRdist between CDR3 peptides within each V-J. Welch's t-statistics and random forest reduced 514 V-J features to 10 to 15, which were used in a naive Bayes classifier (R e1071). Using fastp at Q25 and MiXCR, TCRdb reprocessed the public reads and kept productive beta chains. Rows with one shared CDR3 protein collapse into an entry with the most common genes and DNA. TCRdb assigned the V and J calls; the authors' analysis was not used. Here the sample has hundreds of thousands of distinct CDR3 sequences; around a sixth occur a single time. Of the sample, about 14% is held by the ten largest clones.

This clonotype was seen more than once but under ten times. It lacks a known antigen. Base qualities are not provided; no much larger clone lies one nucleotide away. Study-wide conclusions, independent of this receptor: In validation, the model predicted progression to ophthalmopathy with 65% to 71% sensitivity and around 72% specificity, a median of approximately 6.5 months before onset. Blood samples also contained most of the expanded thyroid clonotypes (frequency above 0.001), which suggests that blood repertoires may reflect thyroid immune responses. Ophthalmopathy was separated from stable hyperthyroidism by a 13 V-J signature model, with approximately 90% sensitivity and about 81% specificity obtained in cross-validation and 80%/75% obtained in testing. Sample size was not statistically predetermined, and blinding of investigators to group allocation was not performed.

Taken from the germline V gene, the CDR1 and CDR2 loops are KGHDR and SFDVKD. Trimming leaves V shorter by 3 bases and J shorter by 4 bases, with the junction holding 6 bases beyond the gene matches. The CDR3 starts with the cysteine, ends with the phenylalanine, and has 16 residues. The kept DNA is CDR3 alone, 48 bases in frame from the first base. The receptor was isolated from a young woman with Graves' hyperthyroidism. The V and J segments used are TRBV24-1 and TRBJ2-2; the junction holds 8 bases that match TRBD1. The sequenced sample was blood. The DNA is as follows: TGTGCCACCAGTGATGGGGGGACAGGCCGCACCGGGGAGCTGTTTTTT. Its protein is CATSDGGTGRTGELFF.